Listed here are 12 T cell receptor beta chains from one sample, sequenced in a study of OX40 agonist ivuxolimab in advanced cancers. Data came from immunoSEQ multiplex PCR; TCRdb stores just in-frame clones and leaves some out. The data show about 78,000 clones, about 80% seen once. Material: CD4+ or CD8+ T cells sorted from blood, obtained in a trial of the OX40 agonist ivuxolimab. The receptors were gathered from an adult with an advanced solid tumor such as melanoma, head and neck, liver or kidney cancer.

V usage is TRBV7-2 and J usage is TRBJ2-7; 9 nucleotides agree with TRBD2. The CDR3 is 15 amino acids. Germline-derived CDR1 and CDR2 are SGHTA and FQGNSA. After removal of 6 bases from V and 3 bases from J, the junction contained 9 bases not matched to a gene. Here the CDR3 reads CASSKAGLAFYEQYF. The CDR3 nucleotides are TGTGCCAGCAGTAAAGCGGGACTAGCATTCTACGAGCAGTACTTC.

This chain links TRBV5-1 with TRBJ1-2, with TRBD1 as a possible D gene (5 bases). This CDR3 is built from 12 residues. Trimming removed 4 bases from V and 7 bases from J, with 11 bases in between. Germline CDR1 reads SGHRS; CDR2 reads YFSETQ. This CDR3 is CASSPGISGYTF. As DNA, the CDR3 is TGCGCCAGCAGCCCAGGGATTAGTGGCTACACCTTC.

The V call is TRBV14, the J call TRBJ2-3, with TRBD2 matching 12 bases. Germline assignment: CDR1 SGHDN and CDR2 FVKESK. The J segment lost 4 bases and the V segment lost 4 bases, leaving 12 bases of the junction unmatched. This CDR3 contains 18 residues. The CDR3: CASSLRTSGTSRADTQYF. The DNA for the CDR3 is TGTGCCAGCAGCCTAAGGACTAGCGGGACCAGCCGAGCAGATACGCAGTATTTT.

V gene TRBV30 combines with J gene TRBJ2-5, with 11 bases that match TRBD2. V shed 4 bases, J shed 5 bases, and the junction held 6 bases outside the gene matches. The CDR3 consists of 14 residues. Germline CDR1 is GTSNPN and CDR2 is SVGIG (reference sequence). The CDR3 sequence is CAWKLAGGGETQYF. CDR3 in DNA: TGTGCCTGGAAGCTAGCGGGAGGTGGGGAGACCCAGTACTTC.

The V and J genes are TRBV11-2 and TRBJ1-2; possible D gene TRBD1, 5 bases. Looked up from germline, CDR1 is SGHAT and CDR2 is FQNNGV. The CDR3 is made up of 15 amino acids. The V end was cut by 5 bases, the J end by 4 bases, with 17 bases between. The CDR3 here is CASSQGRQGPYGYTF. The CDR3 nucleotides are TGTGCCAGCAGCCAAGGGAGGCAGGGCCCCTATGGCTACACCTTC.

V gene TRBV18 combines with J gene TRBJ2-7; 7 positions match TRBD2. V lost 0 bases and J lost 2; bases outside the gene matches: 4. Germline loops: CDR1 KGHSH, CDR2 LQKENI. The CDR3 sequence is 15 residues long. The CDR3 is CASSPPAGWTYEQYF. The CDR3 DNA reads TGTGCCAGCTCACCACCAGCGGGATGGACCTACGAGCAGTACTTC.

This clone was seen a handful of times. The chain has TRBV11-2 and TRBJ1-3; D not certain. The CDR3 covers 13 residues. Germline-derived CDR1 and CDR2 are SGHAT and FQNNGV. Trimming cost V 1 base and J 6 bases, with 7 bases left between them. CDR3 protein: CASSLVVSNTIYF. CDR3 coding DNA: TGTGCCAGCAGCTTAGTGGTATCAAACACCATATATTTT. Full variable domain (rest looked up from reference TRBV11-2 and TRBJ1-3): EAGVAQSPRYKIIEKRQSVAFWCNPISGHATLYWYQQILGQGPKLLIQFQNNGVVDDSQLPKDRFSAERLKGVDSTLKIQPAKLEDSAVYLCASSLVVSNTIYFGEGSWLTVV.

J is TRBJ2-2 and V is TRBV29-1; D is perhaps TRBD1 (6 bases). Germline V gene sequence: CDR1 SQVTM, CDR2 ANQGSEA. V was cut by 6 bases and J by 4 bases, with 15 bases left in between. This CDR3 comprises 14 residues. This CDR3 reads CSVQGGRSTGELFF. The CDR3, as DNA: TGCAGCGTACAGGGCGGACGTAGCACCGGGGAGCTGTTTTTT.

The CDR3: CASSDQQVGIYEQYF. CDR3 in DNA: TGTGCCAGCAGTGATCAACAGGTGGGGATCTACGAGCAGTACTTC. J is TRBJ2-7 and V is TRBV6-1; a possible D gene is TRBD1 (5 bases). The V end was cut by 3 bases, the J end by 3 bases, with 15 bases between. Germline V gene lookup returns CDR1 MNHNS and CDR2 SASEGT. The CDR3 has 15 residues.

The rearrangement joins TRBV6-1 to TRBJ1-1; D is unresolved. Between the trimmed V and J ends, which lost 7 bases and 1 base, there was a span of 13 bases. Germline CDR1 reads MNHNS; CDR2 reads SASEGT. The length of the CDR3 is 14 residues. As DNA, the CDR3 is TGTGCCAGCACTGTCGGCCAGAGGAACACTGAAGCTTTCTTT. This gives the protein CASTVGQRNTEAFF.

This rearrangement joins TRBV7-2 to TRBJ2-3; D may be TRBD2 (5 bases). CDR3 length: 11 amino acids. Germline V lookup: CDR1 SGHTA, CDR2 FQGNSA. V was shortened by 4 bases and J by 11 bases, with 10 bases between the two germline ends. The CDR3, as DNA: TGTGCCAGCAGCTCCGGACTGGGGCAGTATTTT. Protein sequence: CASSSGLGQYF.

The chain couples TRBV6-5 to TRBJ2-3, with TRBD1 matching 9 bases. This CDR3 spans 15 amino acids. CDR1 and CDR2 from the germline V gene are MNHEY and SVGAGI. Unmatched junction bases numbered 5, after V lost 4 bases and J lost 3 bases. The CDR3 reads CASSLGQGRTDTQYF. CDR3 DNA: TGTGCCAGCAGTTTGGGACAGGGAAGGACAGATACGCAGTATTTT.